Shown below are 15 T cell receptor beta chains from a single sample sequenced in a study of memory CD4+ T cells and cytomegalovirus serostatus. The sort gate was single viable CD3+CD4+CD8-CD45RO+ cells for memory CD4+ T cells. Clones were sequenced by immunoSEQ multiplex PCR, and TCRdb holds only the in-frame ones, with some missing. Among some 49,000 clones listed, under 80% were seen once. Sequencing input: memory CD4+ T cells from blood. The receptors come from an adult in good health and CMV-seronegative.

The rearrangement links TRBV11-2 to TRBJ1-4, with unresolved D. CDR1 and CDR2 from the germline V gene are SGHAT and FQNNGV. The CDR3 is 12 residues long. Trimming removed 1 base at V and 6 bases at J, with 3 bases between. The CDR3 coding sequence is TGTGCCAGCAGCTTAGCCCATGAAAAACTGTTTTTT. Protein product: CASSLAHEKLFF.

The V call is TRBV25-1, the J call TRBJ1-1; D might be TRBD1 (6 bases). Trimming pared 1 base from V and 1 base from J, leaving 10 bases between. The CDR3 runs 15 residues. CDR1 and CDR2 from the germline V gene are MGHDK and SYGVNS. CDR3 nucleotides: TGTGCCAGCAGTGAATGGGGGCAGTGGAACACTGAAGCTTTCTTT. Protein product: CASSEWGQWNTEAFF.

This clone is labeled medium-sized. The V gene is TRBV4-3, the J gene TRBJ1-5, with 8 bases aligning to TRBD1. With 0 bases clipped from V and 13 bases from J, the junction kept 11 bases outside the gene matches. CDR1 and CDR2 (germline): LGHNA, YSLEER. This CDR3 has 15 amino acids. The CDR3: CASSQEARGQDVQHF. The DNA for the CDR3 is TGCGCCAGCAGCCAAGAAGCAAGGGGACAGGATGTTCAGCATTTT.

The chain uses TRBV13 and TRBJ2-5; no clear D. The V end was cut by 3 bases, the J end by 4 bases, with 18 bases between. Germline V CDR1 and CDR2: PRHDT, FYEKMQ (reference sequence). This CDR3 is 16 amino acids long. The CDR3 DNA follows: TGTGCCAGCAGCTTTAACACCATTTGGGGTCGAGAGACCCAGTACTTC. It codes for CASSFNTIWGRETQYF.

In DNA, the CDR3 is TGTGCCAGCAGCCCGAGACAGGGAATGAACACTGAAGCTTTCTTT. Translation gives CASSPRQGMNTEAFF. This chain links TRBV11-1 with TRBJ1-1, with 7 bases lining up with TRBD1. The germline V gene has CDR1 SGHAT and CDR2 FQDESV (reference sequence). Trimming cost V 5 bases and J 0 bases; bases outside gene matches: 6. CDR3 size: 15 residues.

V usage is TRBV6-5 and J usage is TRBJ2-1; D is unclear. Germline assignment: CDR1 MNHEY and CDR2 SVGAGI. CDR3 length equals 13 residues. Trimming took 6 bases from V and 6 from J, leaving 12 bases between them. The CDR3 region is CASRRGTRNEQFF. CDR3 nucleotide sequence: TGTGCCAGCAGGCGAGGAACTCGCAATGAGCAGTTCTTC.

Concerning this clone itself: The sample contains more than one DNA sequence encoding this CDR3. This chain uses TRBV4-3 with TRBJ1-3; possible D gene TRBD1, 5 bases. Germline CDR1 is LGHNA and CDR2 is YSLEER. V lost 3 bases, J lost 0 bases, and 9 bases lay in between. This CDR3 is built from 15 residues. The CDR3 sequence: CASSQGRSSGNTIYF. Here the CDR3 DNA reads TGCGCCAGCAGCCAGGGACGGAGCTCTGGAAACACCATATATTTT.

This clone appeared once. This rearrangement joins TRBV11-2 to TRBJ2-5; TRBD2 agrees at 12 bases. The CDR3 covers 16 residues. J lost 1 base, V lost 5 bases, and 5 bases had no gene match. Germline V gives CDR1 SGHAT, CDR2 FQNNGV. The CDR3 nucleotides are TGTGCCAGCAGCCCGACTAGCGGGGGCCTCCAAGAGACCCAGTACTTC. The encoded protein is CASSPTSGGLQETQYF.

In DNA, the CDR3 is TGTGCCAGTAGTCTGACAGGGGCCTATGCTCAGCCCCAGCATTTT. Protein: CASSLTGAYAQPQHF. The J gene is TRBJ1-5, the V gene TRBV19; 8 nucleotides agree with TRBD1. The germline CDR1 and CDR2 sequences are LNHDA and SQIVND (reference sequence). The CDR3 has 15 residues. V lost 5 bases and J lost 6; bases outside the gene matches: 9.

The DNA for the CDR3 is TGTGCCAGCAGCGAGAAAGAGACCCAGTACTTC. It codes for CASSEKETQYF. The chain has TRBV7-9 and TRBJ2-5; no clear D gene. CDR3 length: 11 residues. Per the germline V gene, CDR1 is SEHNR and CDR2 is FQNEAQ (reference sequence). Between the trimmed V and J ends, which lost 5 bases and 3 bases, there was a span of 4 bases.

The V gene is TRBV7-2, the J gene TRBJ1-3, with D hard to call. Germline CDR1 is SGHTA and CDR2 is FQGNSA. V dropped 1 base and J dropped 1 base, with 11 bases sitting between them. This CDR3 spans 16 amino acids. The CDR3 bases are TGTGCCAGCAGCTTAGGAACGGTAGGATCTGGAAACACCATATATTTT. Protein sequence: CASSLGTVGSGNTIYF.

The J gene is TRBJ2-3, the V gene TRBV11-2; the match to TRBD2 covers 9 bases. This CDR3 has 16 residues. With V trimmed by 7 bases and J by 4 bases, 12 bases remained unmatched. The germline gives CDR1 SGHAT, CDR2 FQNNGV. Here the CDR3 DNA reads TGTGCCAGCACCCGCATCCTAGCGGGGTCGGCAGATACGCAGTATTTT. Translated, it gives CASTRILAGSADTQYF.

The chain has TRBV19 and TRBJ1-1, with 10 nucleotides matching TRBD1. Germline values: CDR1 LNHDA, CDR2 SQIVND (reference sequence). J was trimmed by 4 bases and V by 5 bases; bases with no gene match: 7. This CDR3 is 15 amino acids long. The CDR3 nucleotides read TGTGCCAGTAGTGAGCTAGGGACAGGGGTCACTGAAGCTTTCTTT. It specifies CASSELGTGVTEAFF.

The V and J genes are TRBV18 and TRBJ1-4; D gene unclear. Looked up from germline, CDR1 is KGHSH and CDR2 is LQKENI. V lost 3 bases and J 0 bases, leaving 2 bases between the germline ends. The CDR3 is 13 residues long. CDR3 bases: TGTGCCAGCTCACCGGCAACTAATGAAAAACTGTTTTTT. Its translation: CASSPATNEKLFF.

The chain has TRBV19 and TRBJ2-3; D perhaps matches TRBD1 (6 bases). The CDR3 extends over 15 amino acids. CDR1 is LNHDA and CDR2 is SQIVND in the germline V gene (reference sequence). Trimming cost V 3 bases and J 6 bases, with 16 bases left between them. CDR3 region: CASSMDSGFRDTQYF. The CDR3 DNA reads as TGTGCCAGTAGTATGGACAGTGGGTTCCGGGATACGCAGTATTTT.